The sequence of this TCR beta chain was determined in a study of cytomegalovirus exposure and HLA in healthy donors. Study-level findings and limits: According to an earlier analysis, most TCR beta V segments yielded productive rearrangements about 90% or about 30% of the time.

PCR employed 60 Vbeta and 13 Jbeta primers. Generated by immunoSEQ multiplex PCR, the TCRdb table keeps only in-frame clones and is missing some. The repertoire consists of under 200,000 clones, with around 78% occurring once and the leading ten covering 13% to 15%. The table lists this clone with a few counts. Its specificity is unknown. The CDR3 totals 16 residues. Trimming stripped 6 bases from V and 5 bases from J, with 17 bases between. CDR1 is SEHNR and CDR2 is FQNEAQ in the germline V gene (reference sequence). Sequences were obtained from PBMCs. The source of this sequence is a woman in her twenties or thirties in good health and CMV-seropositive. The V call is TRBV7-9, the J call TRBJ1-6; the D is unclear. This chain's CDR3 is CASRPWTGSDNSPLHF. DNA for the CDR3: TGTGCCAGCAGACCGTGGACGGGGTCGGATAATTCACCCCTCCACTTT.